This T cell receptor beta chain appears in the sequencing data of a study of T cell responses to AZD1222 COVID-19 vaccine. Study observations and caveats: No day 14 peak samples; only post-peak repertoires were characterized. It should be noted that donors were predominantly white British and more often female, and clonal diversity was possibly underestimated. Spike-specific TCRs gained breadth and depth after people received two AZD1222 doses.

Combined were second doses at about 4 or about 12 weeks. With respect to this clone: Its antigen is currently unknown.

Produced via immunoSEQ multiplex PCR; TCRdb's table is partial and in-frame only. The sample has tens of thousands of clones; roughly 88% are singletons. Germline CDR1 is SNHLY and CDR2 is FYNNEI. There are 10 residues in the CDR3. V was clipped by 8 bases and J by 8 bases, with 9 bases between them. The V gene is TRBV2, the J gene TRBJ1-2, with D possibly being TRBD1 (5 bases). Material: peripheral blood, obtained 28 days after the second AZD1222 dose. This receptor was taken from an adult who received the AZD1222 COVID-19 vaccine. The DNA of the CDR3 is TGTGCCAGCGGACAACAGGGCTACACCTTC. Protein product: CASGQQGYTF. The full variable domain, its missing parts supplied by reference TRBV2 and TRBJ1-2, is EPEVTQTPSHQVTQMGQEVILRCVPISNHLYFYWYRQILGQKVEFLVSFYNNEISEKSEIFDDQFSVERPDGSNFTLKIRSTKLEDSAMYFCASGQQGYTFGSGTRLTVV.